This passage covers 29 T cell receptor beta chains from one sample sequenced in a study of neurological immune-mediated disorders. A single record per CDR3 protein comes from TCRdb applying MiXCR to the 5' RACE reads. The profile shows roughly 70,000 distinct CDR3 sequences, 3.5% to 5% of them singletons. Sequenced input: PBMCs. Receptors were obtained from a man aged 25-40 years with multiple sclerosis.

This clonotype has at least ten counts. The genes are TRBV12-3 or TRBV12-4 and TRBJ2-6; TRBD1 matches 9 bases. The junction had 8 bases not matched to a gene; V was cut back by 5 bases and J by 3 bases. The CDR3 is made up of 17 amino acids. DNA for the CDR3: TGTGCCAGCAGTCTCGGGACAGGGACAGGTGGGGCCAACGTCCTGACTTTC. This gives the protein CASSLGTGTGGANVLTF.

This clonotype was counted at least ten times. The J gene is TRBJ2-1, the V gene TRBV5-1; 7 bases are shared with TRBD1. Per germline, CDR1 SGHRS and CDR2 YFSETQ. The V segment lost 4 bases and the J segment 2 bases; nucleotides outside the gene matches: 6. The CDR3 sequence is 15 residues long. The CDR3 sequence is CASSMTGNTYNEQFF. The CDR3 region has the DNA TGCGCCAGCAGCATGACAGGGAACACCTACAATGAGCAGTTCTTC. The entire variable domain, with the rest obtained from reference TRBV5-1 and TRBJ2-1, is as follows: KAGVTQTPRYLIKTRGQQVTLSCSPISGHRSVSWYQQTPGQGLQFLFEYFSETQRNKGNFPGRFSGRQFSNSRSEMNVSTLELGDSALYLCASSMTGNTYNEQFFGPGTRLTVL.

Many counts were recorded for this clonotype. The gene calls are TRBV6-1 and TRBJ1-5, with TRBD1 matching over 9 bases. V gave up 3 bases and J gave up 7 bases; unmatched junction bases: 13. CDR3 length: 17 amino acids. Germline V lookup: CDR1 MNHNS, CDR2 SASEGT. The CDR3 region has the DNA TGTGCCAGCAGTGATCCCCCGGGAGGACAGGGGTCCCAGCCCCAGCATTTT. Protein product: CASSDPPGGQGSQPQHF.

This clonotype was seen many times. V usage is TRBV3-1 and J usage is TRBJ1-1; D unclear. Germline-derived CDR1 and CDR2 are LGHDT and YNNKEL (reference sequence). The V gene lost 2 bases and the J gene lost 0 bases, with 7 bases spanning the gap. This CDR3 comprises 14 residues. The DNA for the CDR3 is TGTGCCAGCAGCCAATCGGGCTTGAACACTGAAGCTTTCTTT. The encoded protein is CASSQSGLNTEAFF.

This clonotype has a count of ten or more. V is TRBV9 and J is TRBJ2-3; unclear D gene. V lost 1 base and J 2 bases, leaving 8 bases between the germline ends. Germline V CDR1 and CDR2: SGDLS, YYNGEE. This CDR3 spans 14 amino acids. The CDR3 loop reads CASSVFDFTDTQYF. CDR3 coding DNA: TGTGCCAGCAGCGTATTCGACTTCACAGATACGCAGTATTTT.

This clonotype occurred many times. CDR3 protein: CASSDKDTGELFF. The CDR3 DNA is TGTGCCAGCAGTGACAAGGACACCGGGGAGCTGTTTTTT. The chain combines TRBV6-4 with TRBJ2-2; D is uncertain. Germline CDR1 reads MRHNA; CDR2 reads SNTAGT. V shed 2 bases and J shed 3 bases, with 4 bases lying between them. CDR3 length: 13 residues.

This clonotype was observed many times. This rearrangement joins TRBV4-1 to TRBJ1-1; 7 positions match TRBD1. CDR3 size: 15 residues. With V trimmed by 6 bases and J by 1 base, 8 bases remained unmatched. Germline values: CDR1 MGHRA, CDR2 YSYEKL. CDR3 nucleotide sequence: TGCGCCAGCAGTCCGTCGACAGGGACGAACACTGAAGCTTTCTTT. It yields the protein CASSPSTGTNTEAFF.

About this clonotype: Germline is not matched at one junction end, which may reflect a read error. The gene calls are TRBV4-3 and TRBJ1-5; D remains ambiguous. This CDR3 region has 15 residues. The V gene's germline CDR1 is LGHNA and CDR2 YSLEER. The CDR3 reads CASSPQWDLGQPQNF. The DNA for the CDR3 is TGCGCCAGCAGCCCCCAGTGGGATTTGGGTCAGCCCCAGAATTTT.

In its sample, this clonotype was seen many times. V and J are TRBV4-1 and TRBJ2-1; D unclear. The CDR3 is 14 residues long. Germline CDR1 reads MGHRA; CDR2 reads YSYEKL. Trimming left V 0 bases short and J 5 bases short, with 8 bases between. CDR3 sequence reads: CASSQDSRDNEQFF. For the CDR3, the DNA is TGCGCCAGCAGCCAAGATAGCCGGGACAATGAGCAGTTCTTC.

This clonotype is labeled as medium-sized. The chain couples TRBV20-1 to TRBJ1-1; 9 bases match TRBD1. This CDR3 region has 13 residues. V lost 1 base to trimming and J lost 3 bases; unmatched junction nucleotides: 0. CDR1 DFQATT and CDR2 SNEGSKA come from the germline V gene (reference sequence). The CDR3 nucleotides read TGCAGTGCTAGAGGGGACAGGGACACTGAAGCTTTCTTT. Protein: CSARGDRDTEAFF.

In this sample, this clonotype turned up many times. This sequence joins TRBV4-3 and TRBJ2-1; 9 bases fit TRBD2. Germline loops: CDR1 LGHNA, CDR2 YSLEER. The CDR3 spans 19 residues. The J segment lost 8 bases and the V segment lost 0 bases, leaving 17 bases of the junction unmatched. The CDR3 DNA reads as TGCGCCAGCAGCCAAGATATCCAAGCGGGGGGCAGGGGGGGCGATGAGCAGTTCTTC. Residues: CASSQDIQAGGRGGDEQFF.

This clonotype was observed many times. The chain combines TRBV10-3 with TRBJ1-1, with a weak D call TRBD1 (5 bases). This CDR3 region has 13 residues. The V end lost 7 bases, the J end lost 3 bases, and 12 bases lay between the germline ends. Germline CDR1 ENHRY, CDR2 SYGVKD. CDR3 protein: CAITGTEDTEAFF. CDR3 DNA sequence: TGTGCCATCACGGGGACCGAGGACACTGAAGCTTTCTTT.

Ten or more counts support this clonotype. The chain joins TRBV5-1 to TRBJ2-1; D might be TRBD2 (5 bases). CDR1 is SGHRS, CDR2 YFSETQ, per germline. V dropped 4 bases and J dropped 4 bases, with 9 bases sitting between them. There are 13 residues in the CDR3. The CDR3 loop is CASSPPGYNEQFF. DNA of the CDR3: TGCGCCAGCAGCCCACCGGGGTACAATGAGCAGTTCTTC.

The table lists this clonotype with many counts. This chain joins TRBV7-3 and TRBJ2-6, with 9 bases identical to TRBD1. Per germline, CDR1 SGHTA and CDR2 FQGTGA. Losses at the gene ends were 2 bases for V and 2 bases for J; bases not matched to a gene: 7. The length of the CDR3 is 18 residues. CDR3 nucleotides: TGTGCCAGCAGCTTATGGCCGGGACAGGGAGCTGGGGCCAACGTCCTGACTTTC. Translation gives CASSLWPGQGAGANVLTF.

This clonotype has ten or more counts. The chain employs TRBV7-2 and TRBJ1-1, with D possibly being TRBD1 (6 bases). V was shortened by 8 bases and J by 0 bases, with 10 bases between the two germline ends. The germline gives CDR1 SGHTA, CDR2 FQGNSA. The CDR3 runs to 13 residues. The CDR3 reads CASLTGMNTEAFF. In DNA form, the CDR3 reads TGTGCCAGCTTAACAGGGATGAACACTGAAGCTTTCTTT.

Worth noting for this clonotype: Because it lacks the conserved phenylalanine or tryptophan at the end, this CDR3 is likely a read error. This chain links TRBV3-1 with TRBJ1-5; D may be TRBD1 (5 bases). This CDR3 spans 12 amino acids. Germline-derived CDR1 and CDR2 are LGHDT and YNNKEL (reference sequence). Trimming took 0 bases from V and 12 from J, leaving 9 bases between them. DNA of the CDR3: TGTGCCAGCAGCCAAGATTCCAGGGACCAGCATAAT. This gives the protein CASSQDSRDQHN.

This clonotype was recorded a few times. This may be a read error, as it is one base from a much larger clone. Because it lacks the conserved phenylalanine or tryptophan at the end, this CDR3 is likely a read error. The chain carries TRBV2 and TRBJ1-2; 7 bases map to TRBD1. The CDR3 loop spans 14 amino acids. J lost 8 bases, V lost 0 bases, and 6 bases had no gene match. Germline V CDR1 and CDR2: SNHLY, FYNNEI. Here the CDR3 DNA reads TGTGCCAGCAGTGAAGCCTTAGGAGGGGGCGGCTACACCTAC. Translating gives CASSEALGGGGYTY.

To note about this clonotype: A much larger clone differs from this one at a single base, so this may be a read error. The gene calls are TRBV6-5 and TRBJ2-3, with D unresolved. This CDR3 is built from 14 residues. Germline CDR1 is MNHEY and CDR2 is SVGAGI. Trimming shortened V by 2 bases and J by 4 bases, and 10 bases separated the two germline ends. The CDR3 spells CASSYEQLADTQYF. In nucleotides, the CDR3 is TGTGCCAGCAGTTACGAGCAACTGGCAGATACGCAGTATTTT.

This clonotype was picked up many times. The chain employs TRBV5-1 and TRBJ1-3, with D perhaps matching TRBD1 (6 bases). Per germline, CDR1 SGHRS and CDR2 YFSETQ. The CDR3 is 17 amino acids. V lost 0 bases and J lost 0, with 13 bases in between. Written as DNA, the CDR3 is TGCGCCAGCAGCTTGGGATCTCGGGACACCTCTGGAAACACCATATATTTT. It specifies CASSLGSRDTSGNTIYF.

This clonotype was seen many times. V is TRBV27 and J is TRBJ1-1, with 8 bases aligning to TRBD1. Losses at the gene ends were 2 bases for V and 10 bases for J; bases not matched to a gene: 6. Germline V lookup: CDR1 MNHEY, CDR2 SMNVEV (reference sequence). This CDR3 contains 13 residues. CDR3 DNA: TGTGCCAGCAGTTTAGGCCAGGGGGCGCGAGCTTTCTTT. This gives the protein CASSLGQGARAFF.

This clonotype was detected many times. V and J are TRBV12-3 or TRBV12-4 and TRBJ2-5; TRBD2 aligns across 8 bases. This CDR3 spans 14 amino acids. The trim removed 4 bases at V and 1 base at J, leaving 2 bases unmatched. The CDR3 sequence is CASSSSGGQETQYF. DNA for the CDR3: TGTGCCAGCAGTTCAAGCGGGGGCCAAGAGACCCAGTACTTC.

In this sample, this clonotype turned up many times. CDR3 coding DNA: TGTGCCAGCAGCTTACCCCCCCCAGGGGTTACCGGGGAGCTGTTTTTT. Its translation is CASSLPPPGVTGELFF. This chain joins TRBV7-8 and TRBJ2-2; a weak D match, TRBD1 (6 bases). V lost 2 bases, J lost 5 bases, and 15 bases lay in between. The CDR3 length is 16 residues. Germline loops: CDR1 SGHVS, CDR2 FQNEAQ.

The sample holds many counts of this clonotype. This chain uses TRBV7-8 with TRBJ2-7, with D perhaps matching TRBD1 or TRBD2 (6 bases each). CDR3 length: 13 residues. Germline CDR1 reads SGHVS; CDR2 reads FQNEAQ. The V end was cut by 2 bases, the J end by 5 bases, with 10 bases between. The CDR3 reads CASSLTGANEQYF. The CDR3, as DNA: TGTGCCAGCAGCTTAACGGGGGCGAACGAGCAGTACTTC.

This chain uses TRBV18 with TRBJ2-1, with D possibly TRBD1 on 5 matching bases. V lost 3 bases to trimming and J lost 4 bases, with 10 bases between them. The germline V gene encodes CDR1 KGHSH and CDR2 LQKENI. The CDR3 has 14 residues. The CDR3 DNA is TGTGCCAGCTCACCGACGGACATTTACAATGAGCAGTTCTTC. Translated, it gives CASSPTDIYNEQFF.

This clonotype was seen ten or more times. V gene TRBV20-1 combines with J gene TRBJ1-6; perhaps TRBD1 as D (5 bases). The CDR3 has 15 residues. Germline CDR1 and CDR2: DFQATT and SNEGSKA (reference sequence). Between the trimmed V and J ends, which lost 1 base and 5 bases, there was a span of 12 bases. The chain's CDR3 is CSARVGIRDNSPLHF. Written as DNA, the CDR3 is TGCAGTGCTAGAGTAGGTATCAGGGATAATTCACCCCTCCACTTT.

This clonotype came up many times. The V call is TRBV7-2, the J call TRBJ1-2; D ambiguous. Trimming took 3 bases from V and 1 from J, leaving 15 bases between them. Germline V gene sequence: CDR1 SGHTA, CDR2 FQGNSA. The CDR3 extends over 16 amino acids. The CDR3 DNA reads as TGTGCCAGCAGCTTCTCTTGGGGAGTCCTTAACTATGGCTACACCTTC. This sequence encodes CASSFSWGVLNYGYTF. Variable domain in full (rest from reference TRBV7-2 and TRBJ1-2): GAGVSQSPSNKVTEKGKDVELRCDPISGHTALYWYRQSLGQGLEFLIYFQGNSAPDKSGLPSDRFSAERTGGSVSTLTIQRTQQEDSAVYLCASSFSWGVLNYGYTFGSGTRLTVV.

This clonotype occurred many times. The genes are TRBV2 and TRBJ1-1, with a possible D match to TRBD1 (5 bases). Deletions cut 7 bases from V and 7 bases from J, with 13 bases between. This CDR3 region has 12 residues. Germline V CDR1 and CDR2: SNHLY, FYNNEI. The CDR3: CASTESRVEAFF. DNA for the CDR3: TGTGCCAGCACAGAAAGCAGGGTTGAAGCTTTCTTT.

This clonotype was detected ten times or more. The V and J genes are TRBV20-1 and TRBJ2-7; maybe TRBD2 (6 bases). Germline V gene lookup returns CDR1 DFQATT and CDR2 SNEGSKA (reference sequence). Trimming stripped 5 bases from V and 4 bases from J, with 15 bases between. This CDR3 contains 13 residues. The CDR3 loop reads CSAFRGSGYEQYF. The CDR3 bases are TGCAGTGCTTTCCGGGGGAGCGGATACGAGCAGTACTTC.

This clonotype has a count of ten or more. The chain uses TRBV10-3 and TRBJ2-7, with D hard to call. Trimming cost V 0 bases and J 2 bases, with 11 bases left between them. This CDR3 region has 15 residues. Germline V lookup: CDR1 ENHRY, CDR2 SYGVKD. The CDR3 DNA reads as TGTGCCATCAGTGAGTCCAACGGGCAGACCTACGAGCAGTACTTC. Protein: CAISESNGQTYEQYF.